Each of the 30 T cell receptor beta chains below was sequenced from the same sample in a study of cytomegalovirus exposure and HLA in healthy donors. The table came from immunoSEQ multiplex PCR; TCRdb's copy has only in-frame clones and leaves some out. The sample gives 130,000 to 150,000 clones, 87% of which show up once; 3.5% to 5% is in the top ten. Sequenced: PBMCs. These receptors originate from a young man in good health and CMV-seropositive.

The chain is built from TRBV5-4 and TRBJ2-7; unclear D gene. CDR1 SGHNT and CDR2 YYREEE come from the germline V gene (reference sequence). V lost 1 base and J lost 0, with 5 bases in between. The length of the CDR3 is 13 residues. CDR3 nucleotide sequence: TGTGCCAGCAGCTTGCCAGACTCCTACGAGCAGTACTTC. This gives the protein CASSLPDSYEQYF.

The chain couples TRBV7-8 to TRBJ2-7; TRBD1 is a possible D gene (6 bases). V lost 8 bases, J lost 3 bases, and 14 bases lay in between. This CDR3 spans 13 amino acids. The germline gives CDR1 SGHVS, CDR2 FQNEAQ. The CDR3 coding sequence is TGTGCCAGCGTCCGGGACATGGACTACGAGCAGTACTTC. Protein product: CASVRDMDYEQYF.

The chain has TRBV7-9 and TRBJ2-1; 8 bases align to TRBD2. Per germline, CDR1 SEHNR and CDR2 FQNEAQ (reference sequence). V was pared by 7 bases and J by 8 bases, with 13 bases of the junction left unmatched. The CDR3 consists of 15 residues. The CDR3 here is CASTYAGTRDDEQFF. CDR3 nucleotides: TGTGCCAGCACCTATGCCGGGACTAGGGATGATGAGCAGTTCTTC. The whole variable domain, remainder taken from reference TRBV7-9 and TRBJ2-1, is DTGVSQNPRHKITKRGQNVTFRCDPISEHNRLYWYRQTLGQGPEFLTYFQNEAQLEKSRLLSDRFSAERPKGSFSTLEIQRTEQGDSAMYLCASTYAGTRDDEQFFGPGTRLTVL.

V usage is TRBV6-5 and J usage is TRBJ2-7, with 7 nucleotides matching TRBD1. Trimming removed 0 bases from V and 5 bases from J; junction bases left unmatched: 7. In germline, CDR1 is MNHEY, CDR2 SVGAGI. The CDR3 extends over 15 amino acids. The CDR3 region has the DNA TGTGCCAGCAGTTACTCTCTCGACAGGGAAAACGAGCAGTACTTC. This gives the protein CASSYSLDRENEQYF.

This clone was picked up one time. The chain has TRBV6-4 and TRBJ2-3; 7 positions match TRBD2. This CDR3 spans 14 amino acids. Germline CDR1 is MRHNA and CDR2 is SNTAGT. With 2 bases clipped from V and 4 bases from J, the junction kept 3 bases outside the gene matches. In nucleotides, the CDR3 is TGTGCCAGCAGTGACAGGGCGGGAGCAGATACGCAGTATTTT. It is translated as CASSDRAGADTQYF.

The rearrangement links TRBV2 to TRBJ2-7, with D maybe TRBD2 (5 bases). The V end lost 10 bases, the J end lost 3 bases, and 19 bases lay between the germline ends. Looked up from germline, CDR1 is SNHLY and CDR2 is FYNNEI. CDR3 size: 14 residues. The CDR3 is CAILIGLSNYEQYF. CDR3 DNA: TGTGCCATTTTGATTGGACTTTCCAACTACGAGCAGTACTTC.

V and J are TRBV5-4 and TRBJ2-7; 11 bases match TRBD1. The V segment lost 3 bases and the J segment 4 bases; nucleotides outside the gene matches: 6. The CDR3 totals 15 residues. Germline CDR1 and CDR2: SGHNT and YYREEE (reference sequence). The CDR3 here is CASSSGTGGGYEQYF. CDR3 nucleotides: TGTGCCAGCAGCTCTGGGACAGGGGGAGGGTACGAGCAGTACTTC. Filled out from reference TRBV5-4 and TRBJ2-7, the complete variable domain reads ETGVTQSPTHLIKTRGQQVTLRCSSQSGHNTVSWYQQALGQGPQFIFQYYREEENGRGNFPPRFSGLQFPNYSSELNVNALELDDSALYLCASSSGTGGGYEQYFGPGTRLTVT.

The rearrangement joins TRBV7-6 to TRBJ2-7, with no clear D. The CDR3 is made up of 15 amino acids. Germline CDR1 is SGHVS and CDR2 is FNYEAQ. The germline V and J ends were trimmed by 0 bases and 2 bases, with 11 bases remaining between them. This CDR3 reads CASSLAGGSTYEQYF. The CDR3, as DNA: TGTGCCAGCAGCTTAGCTGGCGGCAGTACCTACGAGCAGTACTTC. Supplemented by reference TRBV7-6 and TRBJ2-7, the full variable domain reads GAGVSQSPRYKVTKRGQDVALRCDPISGHVSLYWYRQALGQGPEFLTYFNYEAQQDKSGLPNDRFSAERPEGSISTLTIQRTEQRDSAMYRCASSLAGGSTYEQYFGPGTRLTVT.

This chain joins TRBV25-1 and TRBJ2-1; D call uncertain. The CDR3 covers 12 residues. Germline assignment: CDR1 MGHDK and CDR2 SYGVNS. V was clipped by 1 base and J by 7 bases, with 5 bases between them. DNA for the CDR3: TGTGCCAGCAGTGAATCCCAAAATGAGCAGTTCTTC. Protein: CASSESQNEQFF.

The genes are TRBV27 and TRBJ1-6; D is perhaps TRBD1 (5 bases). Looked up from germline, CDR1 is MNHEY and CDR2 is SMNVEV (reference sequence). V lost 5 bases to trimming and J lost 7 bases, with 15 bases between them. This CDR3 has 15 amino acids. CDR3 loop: CASSRPTDKNSPLHF. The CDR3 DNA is TGTGCCAGCAGTAGGCCAACGGACAAAAATTCACCCCTCCACTTT.

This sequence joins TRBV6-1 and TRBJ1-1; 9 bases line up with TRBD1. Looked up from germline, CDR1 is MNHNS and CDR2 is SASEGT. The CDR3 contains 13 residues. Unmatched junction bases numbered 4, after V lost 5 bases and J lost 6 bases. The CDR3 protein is CASSLRTGAEAFF. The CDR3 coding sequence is TGTGCCAGCAGTCTTAGGACAGGGGCTGAAGCTTTCTTT.

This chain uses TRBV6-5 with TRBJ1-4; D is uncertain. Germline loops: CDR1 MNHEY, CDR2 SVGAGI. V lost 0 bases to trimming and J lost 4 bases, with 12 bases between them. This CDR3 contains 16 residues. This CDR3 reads CASSYSISGSNEKLFF. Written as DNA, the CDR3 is TGTGCCAGCAGTTACTCGATTTCGGGGAGTAATGAAAAACTGTTTTTT.

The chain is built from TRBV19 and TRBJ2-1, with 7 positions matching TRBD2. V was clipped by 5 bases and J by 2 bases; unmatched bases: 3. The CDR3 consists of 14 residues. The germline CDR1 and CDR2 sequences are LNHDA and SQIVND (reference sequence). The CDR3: CASSPGTTYNEQFF. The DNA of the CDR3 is TGTGCCAGTAGTCCCGGGACTACCTACAATGAGCAGTTCTTC.

DNA for the CDR3: TGTGCCAGCAGTGGACACGGATATGTCCAAGAGACCCAGTACTTC. Translation gives CASSGHGYVQETQYF. V gene TRBV28 combines with J gene TRBJ2-5; TRBD1 is a possible D gene (5 bases). CDR3 length: 15 amino acids. Germline V lookup: CDR1 MDHEN, CDR2 SYDVKM. V lost 5 bases, J lost 1 base, and 14 bases lay in between.

CDR3 nucleotide sequence: TGTGCCAGCAGACGGGACAGATTGTACGAGCAGTACTTC. As protein: CASRRDRLYEQYF. The J gene is TRBJ2-7, the V gene TRBV6-6, with TRBD1 matching 7 bases. Germline V gene data show CDR1 as MNHNY and CDR2 as SVGAGI (reference sequence). The CDR3 sequence is 13 residues long. V lost 6 bases and J lost 4; bases outside the gene matches: 6.

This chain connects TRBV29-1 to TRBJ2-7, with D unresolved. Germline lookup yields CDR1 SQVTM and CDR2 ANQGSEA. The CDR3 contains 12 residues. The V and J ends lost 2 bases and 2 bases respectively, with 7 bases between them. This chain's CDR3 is CSVEMGAYEQYF. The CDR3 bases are TGCAGCGTTGAAATGGGCGCCTACGAGCAGTACTTC.

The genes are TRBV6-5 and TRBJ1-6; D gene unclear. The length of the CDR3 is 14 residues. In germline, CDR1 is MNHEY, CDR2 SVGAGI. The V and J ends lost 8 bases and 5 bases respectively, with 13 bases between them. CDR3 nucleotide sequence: TGTGCCAGCTCCCCCTCGGGTAATAATTCACCCCTCCACTTT. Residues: CASSPSGNNSPLHF.

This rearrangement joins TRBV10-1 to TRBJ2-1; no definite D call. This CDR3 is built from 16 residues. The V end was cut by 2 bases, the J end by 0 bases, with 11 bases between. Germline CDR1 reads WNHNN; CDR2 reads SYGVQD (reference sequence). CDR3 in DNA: TGCGCCAGCAGTGAGGTTGCGGCGGACTCCTACAATGAGCAGTTCTTC. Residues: CASSEVAADSYNEQFF.

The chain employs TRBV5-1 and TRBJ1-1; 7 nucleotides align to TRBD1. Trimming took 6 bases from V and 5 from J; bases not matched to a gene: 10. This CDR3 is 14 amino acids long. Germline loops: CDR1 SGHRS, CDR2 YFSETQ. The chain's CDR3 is CASTAFQTGTEAFF. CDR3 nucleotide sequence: TGCGCCAGCACCGCATTTCAGACAGGGACTGAAGCTTTCTTT. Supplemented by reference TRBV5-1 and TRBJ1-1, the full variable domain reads KAGVTQTPRYLIKTRGQQVTLSCSPISGHRSVSWYQQTPGQGLQFLFEYFSETQRNKGNFPGRFSGRQFSNSRSEMNVSTLELGDSALYLCASTAFQTGTEAFFGQGTRLTVV.

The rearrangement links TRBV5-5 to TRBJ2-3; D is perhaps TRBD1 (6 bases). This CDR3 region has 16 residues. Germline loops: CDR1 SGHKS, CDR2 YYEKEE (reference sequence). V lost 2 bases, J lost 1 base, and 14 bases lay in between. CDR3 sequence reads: CASSFHRARGTDTQYF. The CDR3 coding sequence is TGTGCCAGCAGCTTCCACAGGGCCAGGGGCACAGATACGCAGTATTTT.

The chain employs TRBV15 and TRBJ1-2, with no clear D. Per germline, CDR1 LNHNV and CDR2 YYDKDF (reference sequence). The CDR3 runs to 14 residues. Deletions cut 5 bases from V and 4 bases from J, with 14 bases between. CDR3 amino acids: CATSPERLLYGYTF. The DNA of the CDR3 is TGTGCCACCAGCCCAGAGCGACTCCTCTATGGCTACACCTTC.

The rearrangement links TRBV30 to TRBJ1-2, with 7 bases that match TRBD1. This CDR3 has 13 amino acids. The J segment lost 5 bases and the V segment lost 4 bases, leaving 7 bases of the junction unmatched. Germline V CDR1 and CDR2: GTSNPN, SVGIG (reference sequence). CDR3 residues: CAWTRTGVYGYTF. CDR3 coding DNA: TGTGCCTGGACCCGGACAGGAGTTTATGGCTACACCTTC.

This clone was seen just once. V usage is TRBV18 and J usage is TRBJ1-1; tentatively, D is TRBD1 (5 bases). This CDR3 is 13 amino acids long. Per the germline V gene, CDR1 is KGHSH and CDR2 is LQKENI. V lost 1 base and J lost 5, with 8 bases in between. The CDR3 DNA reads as TGTGCCAGCTCACCACTGGACATAACTGAAGCTTTCTTT. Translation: CASSPLDITEAFF.

The CDR3, as DNA: TGTGCCAGCAGTTATATTCCGAACACTGAAGCTTTCTTT. Encoded protein: CASSYIPNTEAFF. This chain links TRBV6-6 with TRBJ1-1; D ambiguous. CDR1 and CDR2 from the germline V gene are MNHNY and SVGAGI (reference sequence). The CDR3 spans 13 residues. V lost 3 bases and J lost 1, with 6 bases in between.

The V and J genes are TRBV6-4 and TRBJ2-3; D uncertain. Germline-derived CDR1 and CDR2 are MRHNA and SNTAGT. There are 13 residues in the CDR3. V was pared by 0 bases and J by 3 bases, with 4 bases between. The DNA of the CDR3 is TGTGCCAGCAGTGACTCGACTACAGATACGCAGTATTTT. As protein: CASSDSTTDTQYF.

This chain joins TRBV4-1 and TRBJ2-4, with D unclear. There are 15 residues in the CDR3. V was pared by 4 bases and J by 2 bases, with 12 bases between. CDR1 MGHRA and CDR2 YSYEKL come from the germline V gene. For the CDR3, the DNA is TGCGCCAGCAGCCCTTTGGTGGAGACCAAAAACATTCAGTACTTC. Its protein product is CASSPLVETKNIQYF.

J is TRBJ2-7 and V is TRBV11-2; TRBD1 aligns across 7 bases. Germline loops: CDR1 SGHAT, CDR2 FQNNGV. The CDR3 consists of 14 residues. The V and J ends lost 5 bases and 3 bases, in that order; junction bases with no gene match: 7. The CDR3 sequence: CASSPDREYYEQYF. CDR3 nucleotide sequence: TGTGCCAGCAGCCCCGACAGGGAGTACTACGAGCAGTACTTC.

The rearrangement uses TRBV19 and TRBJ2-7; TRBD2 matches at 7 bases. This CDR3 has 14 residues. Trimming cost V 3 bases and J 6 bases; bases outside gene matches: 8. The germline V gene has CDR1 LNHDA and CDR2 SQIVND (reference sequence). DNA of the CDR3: TGTGCCAGTAGTATTAAGGCGGGAGTGCTCGAGCAGTACTTC. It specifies CASSIKAGVLEQYF.

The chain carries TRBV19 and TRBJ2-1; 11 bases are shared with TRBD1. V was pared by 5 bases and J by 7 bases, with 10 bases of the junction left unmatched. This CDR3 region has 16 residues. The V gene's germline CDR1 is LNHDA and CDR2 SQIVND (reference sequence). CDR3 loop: CASSVTGTGGRNEQFF. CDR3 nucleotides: TGTGCCAGTAGTGTCACCGGGACAGGGGGGAGGAATGAGCAGTTCTTC.

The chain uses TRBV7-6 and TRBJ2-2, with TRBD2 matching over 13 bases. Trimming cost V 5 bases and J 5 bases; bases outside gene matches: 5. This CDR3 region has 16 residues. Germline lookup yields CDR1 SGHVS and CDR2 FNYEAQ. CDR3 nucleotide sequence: TGTGCCAGCAGCACCTGGACTAGCGGGAGTACCGGGGAGCTGTTTTTT. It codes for CASSTWTSGSTGELFF.